One and the same sample provided the 24 T cell receptor beta chains below, sequenced in a study of blood T cell repertoires in COVID-19. Produced via immunoSEQ multiplex PCR; TCRdb's table is partial and in-frame only. The profile shows some 180,000 clones, roughly 84% of them singletons. The sample taken for sequencing was peripheral blood. Receptors originate from a woman aged 35 to 49 with COVID-19, enrolled during active disease.

The V gene is TRBV4-2, the J gene TRBJ2-2, with a tentative D call TRBD2 (5 bases). Germline V gene data show CDR1 as LGHNA and CDR2 as YNFKEQ. Trimming pared 3 bases from V and 3 bases from J, leaving 17 bases between. The CDR3 extends over 17 amino acids. CDR3 region: CASSQGDLLVHTGELFF. The DNA of the CDR3 is TGTGCCAGCAGCCAGGGTGACCTACTAGTTCACACCGGGGAGCTGTTTTTT.

The J gene is TRBJ1-6, the V gene TRBV6-4, with 9 bases that match TRBD1. Looked up from germline, CDR1 is MRHNA and CDR2 is SNTAGT. There are 15 residues in the CDR3. V lost 3 bases to trimming and J lost 7 bases; unmatched junction nucleotides: 4. The CDR3 DNA reads TGTGCCAGCAGTGAACCGGGACAGGGAAATTCACCCCTCCACTTT. This codes for CASSEPGQGNSPLHF.

Regarding this clone: Other DNA sequences in the sample encode the same CDR3. The V gene is TRBV29-1, the J gene TRBJ1-5; 8 nucleotides line up with TRBD1. V lost 6 bases to trimming and J lost 4 bases; unmatched junction nucleotides: 2. Germline V lookup: CDR1 SQVTM, CDR2 ANQGSEA. The CDR3 consists of 12 residues. The CDR3 DNA is TGCAGCGTCGGACAGGGTAATCAGCCCCAGCATTTT. Translated, it gives CSVGQGNQPQHF.

The V and J genes are TRBV6-1 and TRBJ2-7; a weak D match, TRBD1 (6 bases). Deletions cut 1 base from V and 2 bases from J, with 12 bases between. The CDR3 length is 15 residues. Germline V CDR1 and CDR2: MNHNS, SASEGT. The CDR3 DNA reads as TGTGCCAGCAGTGAAGGAGGGGCAGGGGCCTACGAGCAGTACTTC. This sequence encodes CASSEGGAGAYEQYF.

The V and J genes are TRBV5-5 and TRBJ1-1, with TRBD1 matching over 7 bases. The CDR3 is 14 amino acids. Germline loops: CDR1 SGHKS, CDR2 YYEKEE (reference sequence). The J segment lost 6 bases and the V segment lost 4 bases, leaving 9 bases of the junction unmatched. The chain's CDR3 is CASSSLQGIAEAFF. The CDR3 nucleotides read TGTGCCAGCAGCAGCTTACAGGGGATAGCTGAAGCTTTCTTT.

V gene TRBV6-5 combines with J gene TRBJ2-7; the D gene is possibly TRBD1 (5 bases). This CDR3 contains 13 residues. With 6 bases removed from V and 6 bases from J, the gap between germline ends came to 15 bases. Germline values: CDR1 MNHEY, CDR2 SVGAGI. This CDR3 is CASRVRAQGEQYF. The CDR3 DNA sequence: TGTGCCAGCAGAGTCAGGGCCCAGGGCGAGCAGTACTTC.

The chain has TRBV5-6 and TRBJ2-2; possibly TRBD2 for D (6 bases). The length of the CDR3 is 14 residues. Germline CDR1 and CDR2: SGHDT and YYEEEE. The V end was cut by 0 bases, the J end by 5 bases, with 8 bases between. CDR3 sequence: CASSLGAGTGELFF. CDR3 bases: TGTGCCAGCAGCTTGGGCGCGGGAACCGGGGAGCTGTTTTTT.

The chain links TRBV9 to TRBJ1-2, with D uncertain. Germline V gene sequence: CDR1 SGDLS, CDR2 YYNGEE. V was clipped by 5 bases and J by 4 bases, with 15 bases between them. This CDR3 comprises 14 residues. The CDR3 spells CASRKGAEGYGYTF. CDR3 DNA sequence: TGTGCCAGCAGGAAGGGAGCGGAGGGCTATGGCTACACCTTC. The whole variable domain, remainder taken from reference TRBV9 and TRBJ1-2, is DSGVTQTPKHLITATGQRVTLRCSPRSGDLSVYWYQQSLDQGLQFLIQYYNGEERAKGNILERFSAQQFPDLHSELNLSSLELGDSALYFCASRKGAEGYGYTFGSGTRLTVV.

The chain employs TRBV4-1 and TRBJ1-5, with D possibly being TRBD1 (5 bases). Between the trimmed V and J ends, which lost 4 bases and 1 base, there was a span of 11 bases. The CDR3 extends over 15 amino acids. Germline-derived CDR1 and CDR2 are MGHRA and YSYEKL. CDR3 bases: TGCGCCAGCAGCCCCCAGGGTAACAGCAATCAGCCCCAGCATTTT. Residues: CASSPQGNSNQPQHF.

The chain links TRBV24-1 to TRBJ2-1; 11 bases map to TRBD1. CDR3 size: 16 residues. V gave up 4 bases and J gave up 10 bases; unmatched junction bases: 11. Germline loops: CDR1 KGHDR, CDR2 SFDVKD. CDR3 sequence (DNA): TGTGCCACCAGTGAAGTGGGACAGGGGGGGCTGGAGGAGCAGTTCTTC. Residues: CATSEVGQGGLEEQFF.

The chain couples TRBV7-9 to TRBJ1-6; a weak D match, TRBD1 (5 bases). Trimming shortened V by 3 bases and J by 3 bases, and 12 bases separated the two germline ends. Germline CDR1 SEHNR, CDR2 FQNEAQ (reference sequence). The CDR3 spans 16 residues. The CDR3 loop reads CASSFGQGFYNSPLHF. The CDR3 nucleotides read TGTGCCAGCAGCTTTGGTCAGGGATTCTATAATTCACCCCTCCACTTT.

In this sample, this clone turned up once. This chain joins TRBV4-1 and TRBJ2-7; TRBD1 matches at 7 bases. V was clipped by 0 bases and J by 2 bases; unmatched bases: 10. CDR1 and CDR2 from the germline V gene are MGHRA and YSYEKL. This CDR3 contains 17 residues. The CDR3, as DNA: TGCGCCAGCAGCCAAGATCCCAATCTCGGACAGGCCTACGAGCAGTACTTC. This sequence encodes CASSQDPNLGQAYEQYF.

This clone was observed a few times. The chain is built from TRBV27 and TRBJ1-6; TRBD1 matches 7 bases. This CDR3 comprises 15 residues. J was trimmed by 11 bases and V by 6 bases; bases with no gene match: 13. Germline V gene sequence: CDR1 MNHEY, CDR2 SMNVEV (reference sequence). Here the CDR3 reads CASSRQGMVKTPLHF. The CDR3 nucleotides are TGTGCCAGCAGCCGACAGGGAATGGTGAAGACACCCCTCCACTTT.

V is TRBV5-1 and J is TRBJ1-1, with D perhaps matching TRBD1 (6 bases). The CDR3 runs to 13 residues. The germline V and J ends were trimmed by 0 bases and 8 bases, with 11 bases remaining between them. The germline gives CDR1 SGHRS, CDR2 YFSETQ. In nucleotides, the CDR3 is TGCGCCAGCAGCTTGGAGGACAGAAGGGAAGCTTTCTTT. Residues: CASSLEDRREAFF.

The chain links TRBV19 to TRBJ2-1; TRBD2 might be the D (5 bases). V dropped 6 bases and J dropped 5 bases, with 17 bases sitting between them. Germline V CDR1 and CDR2: LNHDA, SQIVND (reference sequence). The CDR3 consists of 15 residues. The CDR3 DNA follows: TGTGCCAGTAGGCCGGGAACTTCCGCCCACAATGAGCAGTTCTTC. It specifies CASRPGTSAHNEQFF.

V is TRBV7-9 and J is TRBJ1-1; no reliable D call. The V gene lost 5 bases and the J gene lost 10 bases, with 14 bases spanning the gap. Germline lookup yields CDR1 SEHNR and CDR2 FQNEAQ (reference sequence). The CDR3 totals 12 residues. In DNA, the CDR3 is TGTGCCAGCAGCCAAAGAGGTAGAGGAGCTTTCTTT. Translation gives CASSQRGRGAFF.

The CDR3: CASSSTYSVNEQFF. The CDR3, as DNA: TGTGCCAGCAGCTCCACTTATAGCGTAAATGAGCAGTTCTTC. The J gene is TRBJ2-1, the V gene TRBV7-2; possible D gene TRBD2, 5 bases. Germline-derived CDR1 and CDR2 are SGHTA and FQGNSA. The CDR3 covers 14 residues. V lost 4 bases to trimming and J lost 7 bases, with 14 bases between them.

The chain employs TRBV4-2 and TRBJ1-1, with no clear D. Per germline, CDR1 LGHNA and CDR2 YNFKEQ. V lost 0 bases and J 6 bases, leaving 8 bases between the germline ends. The CDR3 covers 13 residues. The CDR3 protein is CASSQDGISEAFF. The CDR3 bases are TGTGCCAGCAGCCAAGACGGGATCTCTGAAGCTTTCTTT.

The V call is TRBV28, the J call TRBJ1-5; TRBD1 aligns across 10 bases. Germline CDR1 is MDHEN and CDR2 is SYDVKM. Trimming removed 5 bases from V and 0 bases from J; junction bases left unmatched: 7. The CDR3 has 17 amino acids. DNA for the CDR3: TGTGCCAGCAGTCCCCGACAGGGGGCGGGTAGCAATCAGCCCCAGCATTTT. Translated: CASSPRQGAGSNQPQHF. Complete variable domain (other parts from reference TRBV28 and TRBJ1-5): DVKVTQSSRYLVKRTGEKVFLECVQDMDHENMFWYRQDPGLGLRLIYFSYDVKMKEKGDIPEGYSVSREKKERFSLILESASTNQTSMYLCASSPRQGAGSNQPQHFGDGTRLSIL.

V gene TRBV6-5 combines with J gene TRBJ1-3; a possible D gene is TRBD1 (6 bases). Per germline, CDR1 MNHEY and CDR2 SVGAGI. This CDR3 has 15 residues. Trimming took 5 bases from V and 3 from J, leaving 14 bases between them. This CDR3 is CASSKSRGFGNTIYF. CDR3 sequence (DNA): TGTGCCAGCAGTAAGAGCAGGGGATTTGGAAACACCATATATTTT.

The chain couples TRBV7-8 to TRBJ1-5, with TRBD1 matching 7 bases. CDR1 and CDR2 (germline): SGHVS, FQNEAQ. The CDR3 sequence is 14 residues long. V was clipped by 4 bases and J by 5 bases; unmatched bases: 5. The DNA for the CDR3 is TGTGCCAGCAGCTCGTTTGACAGGGATCAGCCCCAGCATTTT. Translation: CASSSFDRDQPQHF.

The chain is built from TRBV9 and TRBJ1-1; 12 bases map to TRBD1. V shed 3 bases, J shed 0 bases, and the junction held 12 bases outside the gene matches. This CDR3 comprises 19 residues. From germline, CDR1 is SGDLS and CDR2 YYNGEE. CDR3 loop: CASSAQRGDRGPMNTEAFF. Written as DNA, the CDR3 is TGTGCCAGCAGCGCACAGCGAGGGGACAGGGGGCCTATGAACACTGAAGCTTTCTTT.

The V gene is TRBV14, the J gene TRBJ2-2, with D maybe TRBD1 (5 bases). This CDR3 is built from 14 residues. V gave up 4 bases and J gave up 3 bases, with 9 bases separating them. The germline CDR1 and CDR2 sequences are SGHDN and FVKESK. CDR3 coding DNA: TGTGCCAGCAGCCTTCAGGGCTACACCGGGGAGCTGTTTTTT. Its protein product is CASSLQGYTGELFF.

This rearrangement joins TRBV20-1 to TRBJ1-6, with D perhaps TRBD1 (5 bases). This CDR3 spans 11 amino acids. Trimming shortened V by 3 bases and J by 10 bases, and 7 bases separated the two germline ends. In germline, CDR1 is DFQATT, CDR2 SNEGSKA (reference sequence). CDR3 nucleotide sequence: TGCAGTGCTAGTAGGGGCTCACCCCTCCACTTT. Protein product: CSASRGSPLHF.